Below, 18 T cell receptor beta chains from the same sample are listed, as sequenced in a study of blood T cells in healthy people across ages (dated by TCRdb to 2013 to 2016). The library was built by means of 5' RACE. The sequencer listed for this sample is Illumina HiSeq 2500. A second PCR of about 7 to 12 cycles was performed with a sample-barcoded 5' primer and a J-beta primer mix. TCRdb's own reprocessing of the public reads used fastp at Q25 and MiXCR and kept productive beta chains. Here each entry gathers all rows of one CDR3 protein and keeps the most common genes and DNA. This sample is represented by 550,000 to 750,000 distinct CDR3 sequences; under 25% of them were singletons. Roughly 3.6% of the sample lies in the top ten. Source material: blood. The receptor set was obtained from a man aged 70 or older in good health.

The V call is TRBV18, the J call TRBJ2-4; the D gene is possibly TRBD1 (5 bases). There are 16 residues in the CDR3. V shed 3 bases and J shed 0 bases, with 12 bases lying between them. Germline V CDR1 and CDR2: KGHSH, LQKENI. Here the CDR3 reads CASSPDSNIAKNIQYF. DNA of the CDR3: TGTGCCAGCTCACCCGACAGTAATATAGCCAAAAACATTCAGTACTTC. The full variable domain, in which reference TRBV18 and TRBJ2-4 provide the parts outside the CDR3, is NAGVMQNPRHLVRRRGQEARLRCSPMKGHSHVYWYRQLPEEGLKFMVYLQKENIIDESGMPKERFSAEFPKEGPSILRIQQVVRGDSAAYFCASSPDSNIAKNIQYFGAGTRLSVL.

The table lists this clonotype with a few counts. J is TRBJ2-3 and V is TRBV2; unclear D gene. V was cut by 0 bases and J by 2 bases, with 6 bases left in between. The CDR3 has 14 residues. Germline V gene data show CDR1 as SNHLY and CDR2 as FYNNEI. CDR3 protein: CASSEATYTDTQYF. For the CDR3, the DNA is TGTGCCAGCAGTGAAGCGACCTACACAGATACGCAGTATTTT. Full variable domain (rest looked up from reference TRBV2 and TRBJ2-3): EPEVTQTPSHQVTQMGQEVILRCVPISNHLYFYWYRQILGQKVEFLVSFYNNEISEKSEIFDDQFSVERPDGSNFTLKIRSTKLEDSAMYFCASSEATYTDTQYFGPGTRLTVL.

This clonotype was counted many times. The rearrangement links TRBV24-1 to TRBJ1-4; D unresolved. V lost 3 bases, J lost 5 bases, and 6 bases lay in between. The germline CDR1 and CDR2 sequences are KGHDR and SFDVKD. The CDR3 length is 13 residues. The chain's CDR3 is CATSDGINEKLFF. The CDR3 nucleotides read TGTGCCACCAGTGATGGTATCAATGAAAAACTGTTTTTT.

The CDR3 is CSAGGRAIDNEQFF. The CDR3 region has the DNA TGCAGTGCGGGCGGGAGGGCCATAGACAATGAGCAGTTCTTC. The rearrangement links TRBV20-1 to TRBJ2-1; TRBD2 agrees at 9 bases. Trimming at V came to 6 bases and at J to 5 bases, leaving 8 bases not matched to a gene. From germline, CDR1 is DFQATT and CDR2 SNEGSKA (reference sequence). The CDR3 totals 14 residues.

The chain recombines TRBV21-1 with TRBJ2-6; the table assigns TRBD1, which was not confirmed against the DNA. TRBV21-1 is annotated as a pseudogene. The CDR3 is 18 residues long. This CDR3 reads CASIRTGGNNSGANVLTF. The CDR3 region has the DNA TGTGCCAGCATCCGGACAGGGGGCAATAACTCTGGGGCCAACGTCCTGACTTTC.

V gene TRBV2 combines with J gene TRBJ2-5; tentatively, D is TRBD1 or TRBD2 (5 bases each). CDR3 size: 15 residues. V was trimmed by 6 bases and J by 4 bases, leaving 18 bases between them. CDR1 is SNHLY and CDR2 is FYNNEI in the germline V gene. CDR3 nucleotide sequence: TGTGCCAGCAGCCAAGAAGAGGGGATTACAGAGACCCAGTACTTC. Translating gives CASSQEEGITETQYF.

The V call is TRBV10-2, the J call TRBJ2-4; tentatively, D is TRBD1 or TRBD2 (6 bases each). The CDR3 is 14 residues long. CDR1 WSHSY and CDR2 SAAADI come from the germline V gene. The germline V and J ends were trimmed by 2 bases and 4 bases, with 9 bases remaining between them. In DNA form, the CDR3 reads TGCGCCAGCAGTGAGGGGGGGCGGAAAAACATTCAGTACTTC. Its protein product is CASSEGGRKNIQYF.

This clonotype was detected a few times. The rearrangement joins TRBV28 to TRBJ2-6; D gene uncertain. Germline loops: CDR1 MDHEN, CDR2 SYDVKM. This CDR3 spans 17 amino acids. V was clipped by 7 bases and J by 0 bases, with 16 bases between them. CDR3 amino acids: CASNLSGTYSGANVLTF. CDR3 DNA: TGTGCCAGCAACCTCTCGGGCACCTACTCTGGGGCCAACGTCCTGACTTTC.

V usage is TRBV21-1 and J usage is TRBJ2-7. TRBV21-1 is a pseudogene segment. The CDR3 has 12 amino acids. CDR3 coding DNA: TGTGCCAGCAGCAAAATCTTCTACGAGCAGTACTTC. Its protein is CASSKIFYEQYF.

This clonotype showed up many times. V gene TRBV6-5 combines with J gene TRBJ2-1, with D perhaps TRBD1 (5 bases). The CDR3 has 12 amino acids. CDR1 is MNHEY, CDR2 SVGAGI, per germline. V dropped 5 bases and J dropped 7 bases, with 9 bases sitting between them. The CDR3 sequence is CASSNRLNEQFF. CDR3 nucleotide sequence: TGTGCCAGCAGTAACAGGCTTAATGAGCAGTTCTTC.

This clonotype was detected a few times. The CDR3 here is CASSSEQSYGYTF. Here the CDR3 DNA reads TGTGCCAGCAGTTCTGAACAGAGTTATGGCTACACCTTC. This chain links TRBV28 with TRBJ1-2, with D unclear. The V end lost 4 bases, the J end lost 5 bases, and 11 bases lay between the germline ends. Germline V lookup: CDR1 MDHEN, CDR2 SYDVKM. CDR3 size: 13 residues.

DNA of the CDR3: TGTGCCACCGGGACTAGCGGGAGTGAGGCCCAGTACTTC. Translating it yields CATGTSGSEAQYF. The gene calls are TRBV7-2 and TRBJ2-5; 14 nucleotides line up with TRBD2. This CDR3 comprises 13 residues. V lost 10 bases and J lost 9; bases outside the gene matches: 7. In germline, CDR1 is SGHTA, CDR2 FQGNSA.

The V gene is TRBV11-2, the J gene TRBJ2-1, with a possible D match to TRBD2 (6 bases). Germline CDR1 is SGHAT and CDR2 is FQNNGV. The V end lost 3 bases, the J end lost 2 bases, and 17 bases lay between the germline ends. The CDR3 totals 17 residues. CDR3 DNA: TGTGCCAGCAGCTTGGGGGGAGCCATCGGCGCCTACAATGAGCAGTTCTTC. Its protein is CASSLGGAIGAYNEQFF.

This clonotype was seen more than once but under ten times. This chain's CDR3 is CASSVEATNEKLFF. The DNA of the CDR3 is TGTGCCAGCAGCGTAGAGGCAACTAATGAAAAACTGTTTTTT. This rearrangement joins TRBV9 to TRBJ1-4, with D uncertain. With 0 bases removed from V and 0 bases from J, the gap between germline ends came to 3 bases. The CDR3 is 14 amino acids. Germline CDR1 is SGDLS and CDR2 is YYNGEE.

This clonotype was found a few times. The chain uses TRBV6-5 and TRBJ2-5, with D maybe TRBD2 (5 bases). This CDR3 is 14 amino acids long. The V end lost 5 bases, the J end lost 3 bases, and 13 bases lay between the germline ends. Germline loops: CDR1 MNHEY, CDR2 SVGAGI. The CDR3 here is CASSHRTGKETQYF. For the CDR3, the DNA is TGTGCCAGCAGTCACCGGACTGGAAAAGAGACCCAGTACTTC.

The V gene is TRBV2, the J gene TRBJ2-1; TRBD2 aligns across 8 bases. This CDR3 contains 15 residues. With 3 bases clipped from V and 7 bases from J, the junction kept 8 bases outside the gene matches. In germline, CDR1 is SNHLY, CDR2 FYNNEI. CDR3: CASSDNGRAGNEQFF. In nucleotides, the CDR3 is TGTGCCAGCAGTGATAACGGGAGGGCCGGGAATGAGCAGTTCTTC.

A note on this clonotype: A clone one base away is much larger, so this may be a read error. The chain combines TRBV5-4 with TRBJ2-3; D not resolved. V was trimmed by 2 bases and J by 0 bases, leaving 7 bases between them. The V gene's germline CDR1 is SGHNT and CDR2 YYREEE (reference sequence). The CDR3 has 14 residues. CDR3 residues: CASSLGKSTDTQYF. Written as DNA, the CDR3 is TGTGCCAGCAGCTTAGGCAAGAGCACAGATACGCAGTATTTT.

V and J are TRBV7-9 and TRBJ2-5; 7 bases align to TRBD2. The J call is in doubt because the DNA end fits TRBJ2-1 better. CDR1 is SEHNR and CDR2 is FQNEAQ in the germline V gene (reference sequence). This CDR3 comprises 11 residues. CDR3 nucleotides: TGTGCCAGCAGACTCGGGACTAAGCAGTTCTTC. Translating it yields CASRLGTKQFF.